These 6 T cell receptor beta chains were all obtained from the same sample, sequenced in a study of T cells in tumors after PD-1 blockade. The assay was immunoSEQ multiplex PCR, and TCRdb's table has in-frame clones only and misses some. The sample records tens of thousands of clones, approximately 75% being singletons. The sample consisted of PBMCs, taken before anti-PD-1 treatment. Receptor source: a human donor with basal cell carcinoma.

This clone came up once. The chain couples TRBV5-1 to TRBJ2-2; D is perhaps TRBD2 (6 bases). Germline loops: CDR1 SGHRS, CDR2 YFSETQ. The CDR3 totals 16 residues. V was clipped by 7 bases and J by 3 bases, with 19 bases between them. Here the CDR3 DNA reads TGCGCCAGCTCTCCGGGACTCCGACTTTACACCGGGGAGCTGTTTTTT. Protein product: CASSPGLRLYTGELFF.

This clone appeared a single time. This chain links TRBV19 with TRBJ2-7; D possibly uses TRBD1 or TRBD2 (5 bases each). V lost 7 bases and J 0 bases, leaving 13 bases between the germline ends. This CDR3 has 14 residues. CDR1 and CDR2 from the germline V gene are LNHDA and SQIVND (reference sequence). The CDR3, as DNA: TGTGCCAGTACTCCGGGGACGGCCTCCTACGAGCAGTACTTC. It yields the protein CASTPGTASYEQYF.

CDR3 sequence (DNA): TGCGCCAGCAGCGAACGACCGGGACAGGGGAACTATGGCTACACCTTC. Translating it yields CASSERPGQGNYGYTF. This chain uses TRBV5-1 with TRBJ1-2; TRBD1 matches at 10 bases. The CDR3 is 16 residues long. Germline CDR1 is SGHRS and CDR2 is YFSETQ. The trim removed 4 bases at V and 2 bases at J, leaving 8 bases unmatched.

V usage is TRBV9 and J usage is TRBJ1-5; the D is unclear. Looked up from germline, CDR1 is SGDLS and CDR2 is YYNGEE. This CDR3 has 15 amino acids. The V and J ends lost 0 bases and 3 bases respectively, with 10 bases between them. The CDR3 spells CASSVGSSNNQPQHF. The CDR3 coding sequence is TGTGCCAGCAGCGTAGGATCCAGTAACAATCAGCCCCAGCATTTT.

CDR3 nucleotide sequence: TGTGCCAGCAGCCCCTCCGGGACAGGGTATGGCTACACCTTC. Protein sequence: CASSPSGTGYGYTF. The chain combines TRBV7-9 with TRBJ1-2; TRBD1 agrees at 9 bases. The CDR3 extends over 14 amino acids. Trimming cost V 5 bases and J 5 bases; bases outside gene matches: 6. The germline V gene encodes CDR1 SEHNR and CDR2 FQNEAQ (reference sequence).

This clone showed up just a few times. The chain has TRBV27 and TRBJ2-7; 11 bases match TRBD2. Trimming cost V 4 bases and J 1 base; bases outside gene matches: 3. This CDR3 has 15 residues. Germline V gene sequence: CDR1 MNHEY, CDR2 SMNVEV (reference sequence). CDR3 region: CASSSRLAGSYEQYF. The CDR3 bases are TGTGCCAGCAGTTCCCGACTAGCGGGGTCCTACGAGCAGTACTTC.